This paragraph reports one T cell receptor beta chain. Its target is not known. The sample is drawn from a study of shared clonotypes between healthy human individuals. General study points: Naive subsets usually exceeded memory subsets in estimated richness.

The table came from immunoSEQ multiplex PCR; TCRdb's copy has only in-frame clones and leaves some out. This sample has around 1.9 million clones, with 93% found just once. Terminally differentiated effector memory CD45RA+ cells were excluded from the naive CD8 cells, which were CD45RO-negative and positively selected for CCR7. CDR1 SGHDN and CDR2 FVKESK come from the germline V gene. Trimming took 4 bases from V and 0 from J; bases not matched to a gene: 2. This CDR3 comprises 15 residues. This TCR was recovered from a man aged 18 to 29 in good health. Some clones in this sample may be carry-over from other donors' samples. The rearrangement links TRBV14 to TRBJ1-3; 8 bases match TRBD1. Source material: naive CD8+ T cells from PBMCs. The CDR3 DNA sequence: TGTGCCAGCAGCCCCGACAGGGGCTCTGGAAACACCATATATTTT. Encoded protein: CASSPDRGSGNTIYF. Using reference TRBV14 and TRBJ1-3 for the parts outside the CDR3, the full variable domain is EAGVTQFPSHSVIEKGQTVTLRCDPISGHDNLYWYRRVMGKEIKFLLHFVKESKQDESGMPNNRFLAERTGGTYSTLKVQPAELEDSGVYFCASSPDRGSGNTIYFGEGSWLTVV.